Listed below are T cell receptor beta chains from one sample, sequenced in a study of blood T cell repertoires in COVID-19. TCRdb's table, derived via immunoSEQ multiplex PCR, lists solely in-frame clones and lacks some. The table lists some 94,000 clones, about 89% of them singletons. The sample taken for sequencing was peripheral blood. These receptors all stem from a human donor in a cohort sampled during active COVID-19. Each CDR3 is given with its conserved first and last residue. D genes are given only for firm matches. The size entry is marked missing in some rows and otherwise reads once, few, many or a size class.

cdr3_aa: CASSLTVTNEKLFF; d_call: NA; clone_size: NA; v_call: TRBV2
cdr3_aa: CASSLLAGSSYNEQFF; d_call: TRBD2; clone_size: NA; v_call: TRBV11-2
cdr3_aa: CASSLEQGRNTEAFF; d_call: NA; clone_size: NA; v_call: TRBV5-1
cdr3_aa: CASTRDRGNTEAFF; d_call: TRBD1; clone_size: NA; v_call: TRBV6-5
cdr3_aa: CASSFRGSAGGTDTQYF; d_call: TRBD2; clone_size: NA; v_call: TRBV11-2
cdr3_aa: CASSQDGSGPRRETQYF; d_call: NA; clone_size: NA; v_call: TRBV3-1/TRBV3-2
cdr3_aa: CASSWFSQGDPEAFF; d_call: TRBD1; clone_size: once; v_call: TRBV5-1
cdr3_aa: CASSPTGTGNTGELFF; d_call: TRBD1; clone_size: NA; v_call: TRBV7-2
cdr3_aa: CASSYPSTGGRTEAFF; d_call: NA; clone_size: NA; v_call: TRBV6-6
cdr3_aa: CASDRRQNIYNEQFF; d_call: NA; clone_size: NA; v_call: TRBV7-9
cdr3_aa: CASSQPGTGSYNEQFF; d_call: NA; clone_size: NA; v_call: TRBV3-1/TRBV3-2
cdr3_aa: CASSFLAPNEQFF; d_call: NA; clone_size: few; v_call: TRBV28
cdr3_aa: CASSQSIVGTSLFF; d_call: TRBD2; clone_size: NA; v_call: TRBV16
cdr3_aa: CSVVVNPNQPQHF; d_call: NA; clone_size: few; v_call: TRBV29-1
cdr3_aa: CASDLTGQGATDTQYF; d_call: TRBD1; clone_size: NA; v_call: TRBV7-9
cdr3_aa: CSASWGGETQYF; d_call: TRBD2; clone_size: NA; v_call: TRBV20-1
cdr3_aa: CASSSAFGQGLGNTIYF; d_call: TRBD1; clone_size: NA; v_call: TRBV7-9
cdr3_aa: CASSFSQYGYTF; d_call: NA; clone_size: NA; v_call: TRBV5-1
cdr3_aa: CASSRQGGDTGELFF; d_call: NA; clone_size: NA; v_call: TRBV5-1
cdr3_aa: CASSITTSGVYNEQFF; d_call: TRBD2; clone_size: NA; v_call: TRBV7-3
cdr3_aa: CASSPQSGTYEQYF; d_call: NA; clone_size: NA; v_call: TRBV18
cdr3_aa: CASSLNRLGGYTF; d_call: NA; clone_size: NA; v_call: TRBV12-3/TRBV12-4
cdr3_aa: CASSNLYGYTF; d_call: NA; clone_size: once; v_call: TRBV18
cdr3_aa: CASSGFTRDGNTIYF; d_call: NA; clone_size: NA; v_call: TRBV11-3
cdr3_aa: CASSPPVGTSGPPYEQYF; d_call: TRBD2; clone_size: NA; v_call: TRBV7-9